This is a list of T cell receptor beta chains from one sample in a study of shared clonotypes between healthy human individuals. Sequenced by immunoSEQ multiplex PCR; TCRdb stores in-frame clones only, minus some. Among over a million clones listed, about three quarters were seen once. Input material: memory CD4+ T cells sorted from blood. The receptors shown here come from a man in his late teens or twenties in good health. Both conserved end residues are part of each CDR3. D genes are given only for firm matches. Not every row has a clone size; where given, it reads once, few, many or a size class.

CDR3aa: CASSQGSQANYGYTF
CDR3nt: TGCGCCAGCAGCCAAGGTTCTCAGGCTAACTATGGCTACACCTTC
v_gene: TRBV4-3
j_gene: TRBJ1-2
abundance: NA
d_gene: NA

CDR3aa: CASSNKRGGSYEQYF
CDR3nt: TGTGCCAGCAGCAACAAGCGGGGGGGTTCCTACGAGCAGTACTTC
v_gene: TRBV6-1
j_gene: TRBJ2-7
abundance: NA
d_gene: TRBD2

CDR3aa: CASSIGTKQETQYF
CDR3nt: TGTGCCAGCAGCATCGGGACTAAACAAGAGACCCAGTACTTC
v_gene: TRBV5-6
j_gene: TRBJ2-5
abundance: few
d_gene: TRBD2

CDR3aa: CASSPWTSSNTEAFF
CDR3nt: TGTGCCAGTAGTCCGTGGACCTCGTCGAACACTGAAGCTTTCTTT
v_gene: TRBV19
j_gene: TRBJ1-1
abundance: NA
d_gene: NA

CDR3aa: CASSDIPAGTQYF
CDR3nt: TGTGCCAGCAGTGATATACCCGCGGGGACCCAGTACTTC
v_gene: TRBV2
j_gene: TRBJ2-5
abundance: NA
d_gene: NA

CDR3aa: CASTRQGGYGYTF
CDR3nt: TGTGCCAGCACCCGACAGGGAGGCTATGGCTACACCTTC
v_gene: TRBV6-5
j_gene: TRBJ1-2
abundance: NA
d_gene: TRBD1

CDR3aa: CASSIRGTGANVLTF
CDR3nt: TGTGCCAGTAGTATCCGGGGAACCGGGGCCAACGTCCTGACTTTC
v_gene: TRBV19
j_gene: TRBJ2-6
abundance: NA
d_gene: NA

CDR3aa: CASSLVTGAKNIQYF
CDR3nt: TGTGCCAGCAGCCTCGTTACGGGCGCCAAAAACATTCAGTACTTC
v_gene: TRBV5-6
j_gene: TRBJ2-4
abundance: NA
d_gene: NA

CDR3aa: CASSIGRALNQPQHF
CDR3nt: TGTGCCAGTAGTATAGGCAGGGCTCTCAATCAGCCCCAGCATTTT
v_gene: TRBV19
j_gene: TRBJ1-5
abundance: NA
d_gene: NA

CDR3aa: CASRQRQGSTDTQYF
CDR3nt: TGTGCCAGCAGGCAAAGACAGGGAAGCACAGATACGCAGTATTTT
v_gene: TRBV6-1
j_gene: TRBJ2-3
abundance: NA
d_gene: TRBD1

CDR3aa: CATSRDAGDLRWPQHF
CDR3nt: TGTGCCACCAGCAGAGATGCAGGGGACCTAAGATGGCCCCAGCATTTT
v_gene: TRBV15
j_gene: TRBJ1-5
abundance: NA
d_gene: NA

CDR3aa: CASSSTGPGELFF
CDR3nt: TGTGCCAGCAGCTCTACAGGGCCCGGGGAGCTGTTTTTT
v_gene: TRBV11-2
j_gene: TRBJ2-2
abundance: NA
d_gene: NA

CDR3aa: CASSENREGQGNIQYF
CDR3nt: TGTGCCAGCAGTGAAAACAGGGAGGGACAAGGGAACATTCAGTACTTC
v_gene: TRBV6-1
j_gene: TRBJ2-4
abundance: NA
d_gene: NA

CDR3aa: CASSLAGNTEAFF
CDR3nt: TGTGCCAGCAGCTTGGCGGGTAACACTGAAGCTTTCTTT
v_gene: TRBV7-6
j_gene: TRBJ1-1
abundance: NA
d_gene: NA

CDR3aa: CASSQEEVRTGVSGNTIYF
CDR3nt: TGCGCCAGCAGCCAAGAAGAGGTGAGGACAGGGGTCTCTGGAAACACCATATATTTT
v_gene: TRBV4-1
j_gene: TRBJ1-3
abundance: many
d_gene: TRBD1

CDR3aa: CASSDGQGSETQYF
CDR3nt: TGCGCCAGCAGTGATGGTCAGGGATCCGAGACCCAGTACTTC
v_gene: TRBV10-2
j_gene: TRBJ2-5
abundance: NA
d_gene: NA

CDR3aa: CASFEQGTSEAFF
CDR3nt: TGCGCCAGCTTTGAACAGGGGACTTCTGAAGCTTTCTTT
v_gene: TRBV5-1
j_gene: TRBJ1-1
abundance: NA
d_gene: TRBD1

CDR3aa: CASSRSGTDNSPLHF
CDR3nt: TGCGCCAGCAGCCGATCCGGGACAGATAATTCACCCCTCCACTTT
v_gene: TRBV4-1
j_gene: TRBJ1-6
abundance: many
d_gene: TRBD1

CDR3aa: CASSKVIFGETQYF
CDR3nt: TGTGCCAGCAGCAAAGTGATCTTTGGAGAGACCCAGTACTTC
v_gene: TRBV21-1
j_gene: TRBJ2-5
abundance: NA
d_gene: NA

CDR3aa: CASIAGQGNYEQYF
CDR3nt: TGTGCCAGTATTGCGGGACAGGGGAACTACGAGCAGTACTTC
v_gene: TRBV19
j_gene: TRBJ2-7
abundance: NA
d_gene: TRBD1

CDR3aa: CASSLARGGYYEQYF
CDR3nt: TGTGCCAGCAGCTTAGCTCGGGGGGGCTACTACGAGCAGTACTTC
v_gene: TRBV7-6
j_gene: TRBJ2-7
abundance: NA
d_gene: TRBD2

CDR3aa: CASSWLAGGGNEQFF
CDR3nt: TGTGCCAGCAGTTGGCTAGCGGGAGGGGGAAATGAGCAGTTCTTC
v_gene: TRBV6-8
j_gene: TRBJ2-1
abundance: NA
d_gene: TRBD2

CDR3aa: CASSPSGTGSYEQYF
CDR3nt: TGTGCCAGCAGCCCATCCGGGACAGGTTCCTACGAGCAGTACTTC
v_gene: TRBV6-6
j_gene: TRBJ2-7
abundance: NA
d_gene: TRBD1

CDR3aa: CASSLTDYGYTF
CDR3nt: TGTGCCAGCAGCTTGACAGACTATGGCTACACCTTC
v_gene: TRBV7-9
j_gene: TRBJ1-2
abundance: many
d_gene: NA

CDR3aa: CASSAGGLGQPQHF
CDR3nt: TGCGCCAGCAGCGCAGGGGGCCTGGGTCAGCCCCAGCATTTT
v_gene: TRBV5-1
j_gene: TRBJ1-5
abundance: NA
d_gene: TRBD1

CDR3aa: CASSFASTNEQFF
CDR3nt: TGTGCCAGCAGCTTCGCTAGCACGAATGAGCAGTTCTTC
v_gene: TRBV7-6
j_gene: TRBJ2-1
abundance: NA
d_gene: NA

CDR3aa: CAWSRRTPGNTIYF
CDR3nt: TGTGCCTGGAGTAGGAGGACGCCGGGGAACACCATATATTTT
v_gene: TRBV30
j_gene: TRBJ1-3
abundance: NA
d_gene: NA

CDR3aa: CSVEDRNEQFF
CDR3nt: TGCAGCGTTGAAGATCGGAATGAGCAGTTCTTC
v_gene: TRBV29-1
j_gene: TRBJ2-1
abundance: NA
d_gene: NA

CDR3aa: CASSLTGLGTDTQYF
CDR3nt: TGTGCCAGCAGCCTAACGGGGTTAGGCACAGATACGCAGTATTTT
v_gene: TRBV5-6
j_gene: TRBJ2-3
abundance: NA
d_gene: NA

CDR3aa: CASSLVGGVRETQYF
CDR3nt: TGTGCCAGCAGCTTAGTAGGGGGGGTTCGGGAGACCCAGTACTTC
v_gene: TRBV7-2
j_gene: TRBJ2-5
abundance: NA
d_gene: NA

CDR3aa: CSVEGPGGANTGELFF
CDR3nt: TGCAGCGTTGAAGGCCCCGGGGGCGCGAACACCGGGGAGCTGTTTTTT
v_gene: TRBV29-1
j_gene: TRBJ2-2
abundance: NA
d_gene: NA

CDR3aa: CASRAYRTQETQYF
CDR3nt: TGTGCCAGCCGGGCTTACAGAACCCAAGAGACCCAGTACTTC
v_gene: TRBV7-2
j_gene: TRBJ2-5
abundance: NA
d_gene: NA

CDR3aa: CASRTGTSGGKYF
CDR3nt: TGTGCCAGCAGAACCGGGACTAGCGGGGGGAAGTACTTC
v_gene: TRBV7-2
j_gene: TRBJ2-5
abundance: NA
d_gene: TRBD2

CDR3aa: CAHTKPTVGWAPEYGYTF
CDR3nt: TGTGCCCATACCAAACCAACAGTGGGTTGGGCTCCGGAATATGGCTACACCTTC
v_gene: TRBV19
j_gene: TRBJ1-2
abundance: NA
d_gene: NA

CDR3aa: CASSMPGVEAFF
CDR3nt: TGTGCCAGTAGTATGCCAGGGGTGGAAGCTTTCTTT
v_gene: TRBV19
j_gene: TRBJ1-1
abundance: NA
d_gene: NA

CDR3aa: CAWSASAGVQYF
CDR3nt: TGTGCCTGGAGTGCCTCAGCGGGAGTGCAGTATTTT
v_gene: TRBV30
j_gene: TRBJ2-3
abundance: NA
d_gene: TRBD2

CDR3aa: CASSLAAISGNTIYF
CDR3nt: TGTGCCAGCAGTTTAGCAGCGATCTCTGGAAACACCATATATTTT
v_gene: TRBV28
j_gene: TRBJ1-3
abundance: NA
d_gene: NA

CDR3aa: CATSRDAQETQYF
CDR3nt: TGTGCCACCAGCAGAGATGCTCAAGAGACCCAGTACTTC
v_gene: TRBV15
j_gene: TRBJ2-5
abundance: NA
d_gene: NA

CDR3aa: CAISRLAQETQYF
CDR3nt: TGTGCCATCAGCCGACTAGCGCAAGAGACCCAGTACTTC
v_gene: TRBV10-3
j_gene: TRBJ2-5
abundance: NA
d_gene: TRBD2

CDR3aa: CASSQDTVNTEAFF
CDR3nt: TGTGCCAGCAGCCAAGATACCGTGAACACTGAAGCTTTCTTT
v_gene: TRBV14
j_gene: TRBJ1-1
abundance: few
d_gene: NA

CDR3aa: CASSSGTSSRTDTQYF
CDR3nt: TGTGCCAGTAGCTCCGGGACTAGCAGCCGCACAGATACGCAGTATTTT
v_gene: TRBV19
j_gene: TRBJ2-3
abundance: NA
d_gene: TRBD2

CDR3aa: CASSPRGAGYNEQFF
CDR3nt: TGTGCCAGCAGCCCCCGTGGAGCGGGATACAATGAGCAGTTCTTC
v_gene: TRBV7-9
j_gene: TRBJ2-1
abundance: NA
d_gene: TRBD2

CDR3aa: CASSPTGTKDNEQFF
CDR3nt: TGTGCCAGTAGTCCCACCGGGACAAAAGACAATGAGCAGTTCTTC
v_gene: TRBV19
j_gene: TRBJ2-1
abundance: NA
d_gene: NA

CDR3aa: CSARTEAETQYF
CDR3nt: TGCAGCGCCCGGACAGAGGCAGAGACCCAGTACTTC
v_gene: TRBV29-1
j_gene: TRBJ2-5
abundance: few
d_gene: NA

CDR3aa: CAISESTGSTGELFF
CDR3nt: TGTGCCATCAGTGAGTCGACAGGGTCCACCGGGGAGCTGTTTTTT
v_gene: TRBV10-3
j_gene: TRBJ2-2
abundance: NA
d_gene: TRBD1

CDR3aa: CASSQTYRVGSTEAFF
CDR3nt: TGCGCCAGCAGCCAAACCTACAGGGTTGGGAGCACTGAAGCTTTCTTT
v_gene: TRBV4-3
j_gene: TRBJ1-1
abundance: once
d_gene: NA

CDR3aa: CASRRTGGSYEQYF
CDR3nt: TGTGCCAGCAGGCGGACAGGGGGCTCCTACGAGCAGTACTTC
v_gene: TRBV28
j_gene: TRBJ2-7
abundance: NA
d_gene: TRBD1

CDR3aa: CASSPGDYNEQFF
CDR3nt: TGTGCCAGCAGCCCCGGGGATTACAATGAGCAGTTCTTC
v_gene: TRBV7-9
j_gene: TRBJ2-1
abundance: few
d_gene: NA

CDR3aa: CASSLEGQGYTF
CDR3nt: TGCGCCAGCAGCTTGGAGGGACAGGGCTACACCTTC
v_gene: TRBV5-1
j_gene: TRBJ1-2
abundance: once
d_gene: TRBD1

CDR3aa: CASSITQGYNEQFF
CDR3nt: TGTGCCAGCAGCATAACCCAGGGGTACAATGAGCAGTTCTTC
v_gene: TRBV7-9
j_gene: TRBJ2-1
abundance: NA
d_gene: NA